This passage covers 32 T cell receptor beta chains from one sample sequenced in a study of cytomegalovirus exposure and HLA in healthy donors. The primer mix had 60 Vbeta and 13 Jbeta primers. Generated by immunoSEQ multiplex PCR, the TCRdb table keeps only in-frame clones and is missing some. The sample lists some 140,000 clones, around 79% occurring once. Sequenced sample: PBMCs. The receptors shown here come from a female donor in good health and CMV-seronegative.

As DNA, the CDR3 is TGCAGCGTTGAACCAGCGGGGGGGAGGGAGACCCAGTACTTC. Its translation: CSVEPAGGRETQYF. The chain is built from TRBV29-1 and TRBJ2-5; TRBD2 aligns across 10 bases. Per germline, CDR1 SQVTM and CDR2 ANQGSEA. The CDR3 runs 14 residues. V lost 2 bases to trimming and J lost 5 bases; unmatched junction nucleotides: 5.

The V call is TRBV5-6, the J call TRBJ1-1; 7 bases agree with TRBD1. The length of the CDR3 is 13 residues. The germline CDR1 and CDR2 sequences are SGHDT and YYEEEE. The V and J ends lost 3 bases and 6 bases, in that order; junction bases with no gene match: 5. The CDR3 is CASSSDRVAEAFF. In nucleotides, the CDR3 is TGTGCCAGCAGCTCAGACAGGGTGGCTGAAGCTTTCTTT.

V and J are TRBV6-9 and TRBJ2-7; 11 positions agree with TRBD2. The junction had 0 bases not matched to a gene; V was cut back by 2 bases and J by 3 bases. This CDR3 has 14 amino acids. Germline V CDR1 and CDR2: MNHGY, SVAAGI. CDR3 region: CASSYTSGGYEQYF. In DNA form, the CDR3 reads TGTGCCAGCAGTTATACTAGCGGGGGCTACGAGCAGTACTTC.

The chain carries TRBV6-1 and TRBJ2-5; D is ambiguous. The germline V gene has CDR1 MNHNS and CDR2 SASEGT. The CDR3 spans 12 residues. The germline V and J ends were trimmed by 7 bases and 0 bases, with 6 bases remaining between them. CDR3 protein: CASTLNQETQYF. CDR3 nucleotide sequence: TGTGCCAGCACCTTAAACCAAGAGACCCAGTACTTC.

The rearrangement joins TRBV10-3 to TRBJ2-7, with 7 bases aligning to TRBD1. V shed 4 bases, J shed 3 bases, and the junction held 6 bases outside the gene matches. CDR3 size: 14 residues. The germline CDR1 and CDR2 sequences are ENHRY and SYGVKD. The CDR3 sequence is CAISGDRKGYEQYF. CDR3 coding DNA: TGTGCCATCAGTGGGGACAGAAAGGGCTACGAGCAGTACTTC.

The chain is built from TRBV7-3 and TRBJ2-2, with TRBD2 identical over 8 bases. The germline V gene encodes CDR1 SGHTA and CDR2 FQGTGA. The CDR3 length is 16 residues. V lost 2 bases, J lost 1 base, and 3 bases stayed unmatched. DNA for the CDR3: TGTGCCAGCAGCTTACCCACTAGCGGGAACACCGGGGAGCTGTTTTTT. It encodes CASSLPTSGNTGELFF.

The chain has TRBV30 and TRBJ2-3; weak D call: TRBD2 (6 bases). CDR1 is GTSNPN, CDR2 SVGIG, per germline (reference sequence). The CDR3 runs to 13 residues. V lost 5 bases to trimming and J lost 4 bases, with 13 bases between them. Here the CDR3 reads CAWSGSGSDTQYF. In DNA, the CDR3 is TGTGCCTGGTCGGGGAGCGGGTCAGATACGCAGTATTTT.

V is TRBV2 and J is TRBJ2-7; 7 bases fit TRBD2. Germline trimming cut 6 bases from V and 3 bases from J; bases unmatched to any gene: 5. The length of the CDR3 is 13 residues. Germline V gene data show CDR1 as SNHLY and CDR2 as FYNNEI. CDR3 sequence: CASSQGEGYEQYF. The CDR3, as DNA: TGTGCCAGCAGCCAAGGGGAGGGCTACGAGCAGTACTTC.

The chain joins TRBV7-2 to TRBJ2-2, with D perhaps matching TRBD1 (6 bases). The germline V gene has CDR1 SGHTA and CDR2 FQGNSA. The length of the CDR3 is 15 residues. The ends were cut back, 3 bases at V and 4 bases at J, with 12 bases in the middle. The chain's CDR3 is CASSFLYRATGELFF. CDR3 nucleotides: TGTGCCAGCAGCTTCCTCTACAGGGCCACCGGGGAGCTGTTTTTT.

This clone came up a few times. The V gene is TRBV5-6, the J gene TRBJ1-5; D remains unclear. The CDR3 has 16 residues. From germline, CDR1 is SGHDT and CDR2 YYEEEE. V lost 3 bases to trimming and J lost 4 bases, with 17 bases between them. CDR3 in amino acids: CASSSRILKRNQPQHF. The CDR3 DNA is TGTGCCAGCAGCTCCCGAATACTCAAGAGGAATCAGCCCCAGCATTTT.

The J gene is TRBJ1-5, the V gene TRBV19; D gene ambiguous. Looked up from germline, CDR1 is LNHDA and CDR2 is SQIVND (reference sequence). V lost 3 bases and J 0 bases, leaving 12 bases between the germline ends. The CDR3 totals 16 residues. The CDR3 nucleotides read TGTGCCAGTAGTATTAACGCAGATTATAGCAATCAGCCCCAGCATTTT. It encodes CASSINADYSNQPQHF.

The V and J genes are TRBV28 and TRBJ1-5; D not certain. CDR1 and CDR2 (germline): MDHEN, SYDVKM. Trimming shortened V by 1 base and J by 3 bases, and 7 bases separated the two germline ends. CDR3 length equals 14 residues. The CDR3 bases are TGTGCCAGCAGTTTATACGGTTTCAATCAGCCCCAGCATTTT. It translates to CASSLYGFNQPQHF.

The chain has TRBV7-2 and TRBJ2-7; a possible D gene is TRBD1 (6 bases). The CDR3 has 15 amino acids. V was cut by 1 base and J by 6 bases, with 16 bases left in between. Germline CDR1 SGHTA, CDR2 FQGNSA. The CDR3 sequence: CASSLVFGQGSEQYF. The DNA for the CDR3 is TGTGCCAGCAGCTTAGTATTCGGGCAGGGGTCCGAGCAGTACTTC.

This clone was detected a few times. The V and J genes are TRBV7-6 and TRBJ2-1; 8 bases align to TRBD2. In germline, CDR1 is SGHVS, CDR2 FNYEAQ. With V trimmed by 1 base and J by 4 bases, 3 bases remained unmatched. This CDR3 has 15 residues. This CDR3 is CASSLVSGEYNEQFF. For the CDR3, the DNA is TGTGCCAGCAGCTTAGTTAGCGGGGAATACAATGAGCAGTTCTTC.

The chain employs TRBV4-3 and TRBJ1-6, with D possibly matching TRBD1 (6 bases). Trimming took off 0 bases at V and 10 bases at J, with 19 bases between the two ends. This CDR3 has 17 amino acids. Per germline, CDR1 LGHNA and CDR2 YSLEER. The CDR3 DNA reads as TGCGCCAGCAGCCAAGAGGGAGGGGGGCAGGGATGGTCACCCCTCCACTTT. It yields the protein CASSQEGGGQGWSPLHF.

This clone was recorded once. The chain uses TRBV6-5 and TRBJ2-1; D gene uncertain. Looked up from germline, CDR1 is MNHEY and CDR2 is SVGAGI. The CDR3 sequence is 13 residues long. The V end was cut by 7 bases, the J end by 7 bases, with 14 bases between. The CDR3 DNA follows: TGTGCCAGCAACCCCCGACTCGGGAATGAGCAGTTCTTC. Protein: CASNPRLGNEQFF.

J is TRBJ2-1 and V is TRBV27; 7 positions match TRBD2. The V and J ends lost 2 bases and 0 bases, in that order; junction bases with no gene match: 4. This CDR3 has 16 residues. The germline gives CDR1 MNHEY, CDR2 SMNVEV (reference sequence). The CDR3 sequence: CASSLTASGSYNEQFF. The CDR3 coding sequence is TGTGCCAGCAGTTTAACAGCTAGCGGCTCCTACAATGAGCAGTTCTTC.

The gene calls are TRBV9 and TRBJ2-1; 10 nucleotides line up with TRBD1. The CDR3 loop spans 12 amino acids. Per germline, CDR1 SGDLS and CDR2 YYNGEE. V was pared by 6 bases and J by 10 bases, with 4 bases of the junction left unmatched. The CDR3 bases are TGTGCCAGCAACAGACAGGGGGCCGAGCAGTTCTTC. Protein sequence: CASNRQGAEQFF.

This chain uses TRBV1 with TRBJ2-1; the table assigns TRBD1, which was not confirmed against the DNA. TRBV1 counts as a pseudogene. This CDR3 has 13 amino acids. CDR3 amino acids: CTSSQPTGGEQFF. The DNA of the CDR3 is TGCACCAGCAGCCAGCCCACAGGTGGTGAGCAGTTCTTC.

The gene calls are TRBV2 and TRBJ2-5, with a tentative D call TRBD1 (5 bases). Germline V gene lookup returns CDR1 SNHLY and CDR2 FYNNEI. This CDR3 region has 14 residues. With 8 bases removed from V and 2 bases from J, the gap between germline ends came to 15 bases. The CDR3 region is CASSRQGIQETQYF. CDR3 sequence (DNA): TGTGCCAGCTCAAGGCAGGGTATTCAAGAGACCCAGTACTTC.

The gene calls are TRBV18 and TRBJ1-1, with 7 positions matching TRBD1. The V and J ends lost 3 bases and 1 base, in that order; junction bases with no gene match: 8. The CDR3 is 16 amino acids. The germline V gene has CDR1 KGHSH and CDR2 LQKENI. CDR3 sequence (DNA): TGTGCCAGCTCACCCCGACAGGGCTCTCAGAACACTGAAGCTTTCTTT. Protein sequence: CASSPRQGSQNTEAFF.

The table lists this clone with a count of one. This rearrangement joins TRBV5-6 to TRBJ2-1; TRBD1 might be the D (6 bases). Trimming pared 0 bases from V and 8 bases from J, leaving 9 bases between. There are 13 residues in the CDR3. Germline CDR1 reads SGHDT; CDR2 reads YYEEEE. DNA for the CDR3: TGTGCCAGCAGCTTGGCAGGGGCCCATGAGCAGTTCTTC. Residues: CASSLAGAHEQFF.

The chain joins TRBV30 to TRBJ1-5; TRBD1 is a possible D gene (6 bases). In germline, CDR1 is GTSNPN, CDR2 SVGIG (reference sequence). The CDR3 totals 13 residues. V gave up 7 bases and J gave up 0 bases, with 10 bases separating them. In DNA, the CDR3 is TGTGCCTACCGGGACAATAGCAATCAGCCCCAGCATTTT. Translating it yields CAYRDNSNQPQHF. The whole variable domain, remainder taken from reference TRBV30 and TRBJ1-5, is SQTIHQWPATLVQPVGSPLSLECTVEGTSNPNLYWYRQAAGRGLQLLFYSVGIGQISSEVPQNLSASRPQDRQFILSSKKLLLSDSGFYLCAYRDNSNQPQHFGDGTRLSIL.

The chain employs TRBV11-2 and TRBJ1-2; 11 bases agree with TRBD1. V shed 5 bases and J 6 bases; nucleotides not matched to a gene: 8. Germline assignment: CDR1 SGHAT and CDR2 FQNNGV. This CDR3 is built from 15 residues. Written as DNA, the CDR3 is TGTGCCAGCAGCCTACATGGACAGGGGGCTAATGGCTACACCTTC. Protein sequence: CASSLHGQGANGYTF.

This clone was observed a handful of times. The chain joins TRBV4-1 to TRBJ2-1; 7 bases fit TRBD1. This CDR3 is 15 amino acids long. After removal of 2 bases from V and 6 bases from J, the junction contained 7 bases not matched to a gene. CDR1 and CDR2 from the germline V gene are MGHRA and YSYEKL. CDR3 region: CASSQPGQRFNEQFF. The CDR3 nucleotides read TGCGCCAGCAGCCAACCGGGACAGCGGTTCAATGAGCAGTTCTTC.

This sequence joins TRBV9 and TRBJ2-3; 16 nucleotides line up with TRBD2. This CDR3 has 18 residues. CDR1 and CDR2 from the germline V gene are SGDLS and YYNGEE. J lost 0 bases, V lost 4 bases, and 5 bases had no gene match. The CDR3 DNA reads TGTGCCAGCAGCACGGGACTAGCGGGAGGGACTAGCACAGATACGCAGTATTTT. Translation: CASSTGLAGGTSTDTQYF.

This clone was found once. This chain links TRBV18 with TRBJ1-1; 7 bases match TRBD1. The germline gives CDR1 KGHSH, CDR2 LQKENI. J was trimmed by 6 bases and V by 4 bases; bases with no gene match: 5. CDR3 length: 13 residues. For the CDR3, the DNA is TGTGCCAGCTCACAGACAGGGAAGGCTGAAGCTTTCTTT. Translated, it gives CASSQTGKAEAFF. The full variable domain, completed using reference TRBV18 and TRBJ1-1, is NAGVMQNPRHLVRRRGQEARLRCSPMKGHSHVYWYRQLPEEGLKFMVYLQKENIIDESGMPKERFSAEFPKEGPSILRIQQVVRGDSAAYFCASSQTGKAEAFFGQGTRLTVV.

The chain couples TRBV29-1 to TRBJ1-1, with a possible D match to TRBD1 (5 bases). V was cut by 7 bases and J by 7 bases, with 19 bases left in between. Germline V gene lookup returns CDR1 SQVTM and CDR2 ANQGSEA. The CDR3 consists of 13 residues. CDR3 protein: CSAVDTAPREAFF. The CDR3 coding sequence is TGCAGCGCCGTGGACACGGCTCCGCGTGAAGCTTTCTTT. The full variable domain, completed using reference TRBV29-1 and TRBJ1-1, is SAVISQKPSRDICQRGTSLTIQCQVDSQVTMMFWYRQQPGQSLTLIATANQGSEATYESGFVIDKFPISRPNLTFSTLTVSNMSPEDSSIYLCSAVDTAPREAFFGQGTRLTVV.

This clone has just one count. The chain couples TRBV2 to TRBJ1-2; 9 bases agree with TRBD1. Germline-derived CDR1 and CDR2 are SNHLY and FYNNEI. Losses at the gene ends were 2 bases for V and 6 bases for J; bases not matched to a gene: 10. The CDR3 spans 16 residues. CDR3 in DNA: TGTGCCAGCAGTGAACCTTCCTCGACAGGGGGAAATGGCTACACCTTC. It codes for CASSEPSSTGGNGYTF.

The CDR3 protein is CASSGSTGGNTGELFF. DNA for the CDR3: TGCGCCAGCAGTGGCTCGACAGGGGGGAACACCGGGGAGCTGTTTTTT. The J gene is TRBJ2-2, the V gene TRBV10-1; TRBD1 aligns across 9 bases. The CDR3 loop spans 16 amino acids. V was pared by 4 bases and J by 1 base, with 4 bases of the junction left unmatched. Germline-derived CDR1 and CDR2 are WNHNN and SYGVQD (reference sequence).

This clone turned up a few times. This chain joins TRBV7-2 and TRBJ2-5, with a tentative D call TRBD2 (5 bases). The CDR3 has 14 amino acids. Germline values: CDR1 SGHTA, CDR2 FQGNSA. V lost 1 base and J lost 6, with 12 bases in between. Written as DNA, the CDR3 is TGTGCCAGCAGCTTAGATCCGGGGTCCAAGACCCAGTACTTC. Translated: CASSLDPGSKTQYF.

The chain recombines TRBV5-6 with TRBJ2-5; 10 bases agree with TRBD2. This CDR3 region has 16 residues. Germline lookup yields CDR1 SGHDT and CDR2 YYEEEE. The V gene end was trimmed by 1 base and the J gene end by 3 bases; junction bases not matched to a gene: 6. As DNA, the CDR3 is TGTGCCAGCAGCTTGTTAGCGGGGGGACCGGAAGAGACCCAGTACTTC. Translated: CASSLLAGGPEETQYF.